The 13 T cell receptor beta chains given below trace back to one sample, sequenced in a study of blood T cell repertoires in COVID-19. Only in-frame clones appear in the TCRdb table, and some are missing; sequencing was by immunoSEQ multiplex PCR. Seen here are 300,000 to 400,000 clones, 87% observed once, and the top ten hold around 6%. Sequencing was carried out using peripheral blood. These receptors were collected from a woman between 50 and 59 years old with COVID-19, enrolled during active disease.

The chain has TRBV9 and TRBJ2-1, with TRBD2 as a possible D gene (5 bases). The CDR3 runs to 17 residues. CDR1 is SGDLS, CDR2 YYNGEE, per germline. V was clipped by 4 bases and J by 0 bases, with 17 bases between them. The CDR3 coding sequence is TGTGCCAGCAGCCCCCCGTCGACGGGAAGCTCCTACAATGAGCAGTTCTTC. It is translated as CASSPPSTGSSYNEQFF.

The CDR3 here is CASSIVQGAGQPQHF. In nucleotides, the CDR3 is TGTGCCAGTAGTATAGTCCAGGGGGCAGGTCAGCCCCAGCATTTT. The chain is built from TRBV19 and TRBJ1-5; 8 positions agree with TRBD1. This CDR3 has 15 amino acids. Germline CDR1 reads LNHDA; CDR2 reads SQIVND (reference sequence). The V gene end was trimmed by 1 base and the J gene end by 6 bases; junction bases not matched to a gene: 5.

The J gene is TRBJ1-2, the V gene TRBV19; D gene ambiguous. The germline gives CDR1 LNHDA, CDR2 SQIVND (reference sequence). V gave up 7 bases and J gave up 0 bases, with 12 bases separating them. The CDR3 is 14 amino acids. The CDR3: CASIPQETNYGYTF. The CDR3 DNA is TGTGCCAGTATCCCCCAGGAAACTAACTATGGCTACACCTTC.

This rearrangement joins TRBV5-1 to TRBJ2-5; no reliable D call. V was clipped by 2 bases and J by 5 bases, with 13 bases between them. The CDR3 spans 14 residues. CDR1 and CDR2 (germline): SGHRS, YFSETQ. CDR3 coding DNA: TGCGCCAGCAGCTTTACCGCGTCCGGGGAGACCCAGTACTTC. Protein: CASSFTASGETQYF.

Points on this clone: The conserved phenylalanine or tryptophan normally closing the CDR3 is absent here, so this likely arose from a read error. The limits of the CDR3 on the DNA are not certain, so only TCRdb's listed CDR3 is given. J is TRBJ2-7 and V is TRBV5-6; TRBD1, the D gene given by the table, was not confirmed from the DNA. The CDR3 comprises 9 residues, both ends counted. Germline V lookup: CDR1 SGHDT, CDR2 YYEEEE. CDR3 residues: CASSRMAGS.

The genes are TRBV6-5 and TRBJ1-6, with 7 positions matching TRBD1. J gave up 9 bases and V 7 bases, and 3 bases lay outside the gene matches. Germline V gives CDR1 MNHEY, CDR2 SVGAGI. This CDR3 is 12 amino acids long. The CDR3 DNA follows: TGTGCCAGCACCTCAGGGGGTTCACCCCTCCACTTT. Residues: CASTSGGSPLHF.

J is TRBJ2-2 and V is TRBV7-3, with a weak D call TRBD1 (6 bases). V lost 7 bases and J lost 0, with 6 bases in between. This CDR3 region has 13 residues. Germline V gives CDR1 SGHTA, CDR2 FQGTGA. The CDR3 DNA is TGTGCCAGCAAGGGGGCGAACACCGGGGAGCTGTTTTTT. Translating gives CASKGANTGELFF.

DNA of the CDR3: TGTGCCAGCAGCGTGGCCCAGGGTGACACTGAAGCTTTCTTT. Encoded protein: CASSVAQGDTEAFF. The V gene is TRBV11-2, the J gene TRBJ1-1, with a weak D call TRBD1 (5 bases). Trimming pared 5 bases from V and 3 bases from J, leaving 13 bases between. The CDR3 has 14 amino acids. Germline CDR1 reads SGHAT; CDR2 reads FQNNGV.

V and J are TRBV30 and TRBJ2-7; D might be TRBD1 (6 bases). V lost 6 bases, J lost 2 bases, and 14 bases lay in between. Germline CDR1 and CDR2: GTSNPN and SVGIG (reference sequence). The CDR3 totals 13 residues. CDR3 sequence (DNA): TGTGCCTGCGCCTACGGGACAACCTACGAGCAGTACTTC. It specifies CACAYGTTYEQYF.

This chain joins TRBV15 and TRBJ1-1; D not resolved. Germline values: CDR1 LNHNV, CDR2 YYDKDF (reference sequence). CDR3 size: 14 residues. V was pared by 3 bases and J by 5 bases, with 13 bases between. CDR3 residues: CATSRGSRRTEAFF. For the CDR3, the DNA is TGTGCCACCAGCAGGGGGAGCCGGCGGACTGAAGCTTTCTTT.

The chain is built from TRBV7-2 and TRBJ2-1; TRBD2 might be the D (7 bases). The germline gives CDR1 SGHTA, CDR2 FQGNSA. The CDR3 is 16 amino acids. V was trimmed by 5 bases and J by 4 bases, leaving 18 bases between them. The CDR3 protein is CASSPSRGALYNEQFF. In DNA, the CDR3 is TGTGCCAGCAGCCCTTCTCGGGGGGCCCTTTACAATGAGCAGTTCTTC.

The chain uses TRBV2 and TRBJ2-7, with 9 bases matching TRBD1. V dropped 5 bases and J dropped 3; count of bases not matched to a gene: 2. The V gene's germline CDR1 is SNHLY and CDR2 FYNNEI. The CDR3 length is 13 residues. This CDR3 is CASSQDRGYEQYF. CDR3 bases: TGTGCCAGCAGTCAGGACAGGGGCTACGAGCAGTACTTC.

In regard to this clone: The sample has other DNA sequences that encode this CDR3 too. V is TRBV6-5 and J is TRBJ1-5, with D maybe TRBD1 (6 bases). This CDR3 has 15 residues. Germline loops: CDR1 MNHEY, CDR2 SVGAGI. The V end lost 0 bases, the J end lost 2 bases, and 8 bases lay between the germline ends. The CDR3 DNA is TGTGCCAGCAGTTACTCAAGACAGGGCAATCAGCCCCAGCATTTT. This encodes CASSYSRQGNQPQHF.